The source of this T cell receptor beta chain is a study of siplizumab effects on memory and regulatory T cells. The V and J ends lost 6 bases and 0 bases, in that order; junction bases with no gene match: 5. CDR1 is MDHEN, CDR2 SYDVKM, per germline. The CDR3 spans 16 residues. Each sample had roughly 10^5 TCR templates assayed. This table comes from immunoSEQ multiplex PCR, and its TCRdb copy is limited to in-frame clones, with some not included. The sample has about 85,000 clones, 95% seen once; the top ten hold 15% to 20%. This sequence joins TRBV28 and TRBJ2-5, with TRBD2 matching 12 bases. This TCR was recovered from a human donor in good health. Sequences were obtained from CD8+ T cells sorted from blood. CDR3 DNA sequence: TGTGCCAGCAGGTGGACTAGCGGGACGTACCAAGAGACCCAGTACTTC. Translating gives CASRWTSGTYQETQYF. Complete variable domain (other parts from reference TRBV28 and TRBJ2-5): DVKVTQSSRYLVKRTGEKVFLECVQDMDHENMFWYRQDPGLGLRLIYFSYDVKMKEKGDIPEGYSVSREKKERFSLILESASTNQTSMYLCASRWTSGTYQETQYFGPGTRLLVL.